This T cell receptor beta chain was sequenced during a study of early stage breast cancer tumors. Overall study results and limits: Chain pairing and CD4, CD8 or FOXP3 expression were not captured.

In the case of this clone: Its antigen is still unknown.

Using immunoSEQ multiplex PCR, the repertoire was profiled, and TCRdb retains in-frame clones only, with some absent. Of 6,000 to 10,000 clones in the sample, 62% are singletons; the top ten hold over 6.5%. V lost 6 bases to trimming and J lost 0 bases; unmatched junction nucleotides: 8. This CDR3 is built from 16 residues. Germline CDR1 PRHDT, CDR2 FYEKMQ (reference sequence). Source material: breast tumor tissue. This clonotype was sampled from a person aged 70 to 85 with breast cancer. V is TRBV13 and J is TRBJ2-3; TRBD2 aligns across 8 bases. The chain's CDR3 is CASSAMRGASTDTQYF. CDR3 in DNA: TGTGCCAGCAGTGCGATGCGGGGGGCTAGCACAGATACGCAGTATTTT. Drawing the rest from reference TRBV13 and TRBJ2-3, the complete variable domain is AAGVIQSPRHLIKEKRETATLKCYPIPRHDTVYWYQQGPGQDPQFLISFYEKMQSDKGSIPDRFSAQQFSDYHSELNMSSLELGDSALYFCASSAMRGASTDTQYFGPGTRLTVL.